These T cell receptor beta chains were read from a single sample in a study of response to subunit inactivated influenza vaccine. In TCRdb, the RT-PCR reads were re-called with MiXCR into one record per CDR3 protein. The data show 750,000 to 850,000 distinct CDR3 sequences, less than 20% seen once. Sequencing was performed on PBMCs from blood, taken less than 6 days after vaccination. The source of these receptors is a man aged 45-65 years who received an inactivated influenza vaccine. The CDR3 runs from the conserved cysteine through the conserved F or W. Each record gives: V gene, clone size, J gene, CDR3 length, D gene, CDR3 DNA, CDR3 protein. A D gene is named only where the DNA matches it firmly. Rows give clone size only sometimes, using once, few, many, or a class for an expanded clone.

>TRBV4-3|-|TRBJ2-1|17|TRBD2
TGCGCCAGCAGCCAAGATGGGTCTAGCGGGAGTCAGGGGACGGCGTTCTTC
CASSQDGSSGSQGTAFF
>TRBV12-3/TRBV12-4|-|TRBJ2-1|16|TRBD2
TGTGCCAGCAGTTTTGGCGGGGGACCCGGGGGGAATGAGCAGTTCTTC
CASSFGGGPGGNEQFF
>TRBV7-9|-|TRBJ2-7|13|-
TGTGCCAGCAGCTCTCAGGAGGCCTACGAGCAGTACTTC
CASSSQEAYEQYF
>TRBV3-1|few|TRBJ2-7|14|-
TGTGCCAGCAGCCAAGGGACAGTTGCCTCCGAGCAGTACTTC
CASSQGTVASEQYF
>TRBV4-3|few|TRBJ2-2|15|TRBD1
TGCGCCAGCAGCCAGAGGACAGGGCTTACCGGGGAGCTGTTTTTT
CASSQRTGLTGELFF
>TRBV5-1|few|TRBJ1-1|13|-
TGCGCCAGCAGCCAGATACAGAACACTGAAGCTTTCTTT
CASSQIQNTEAFF
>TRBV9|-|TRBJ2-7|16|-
TGTGCCAGCAGCGTGGGCTTAGGCAAACCCTCCTACGAGCAGTACTTC
CASSVGLGKPSYEQYF
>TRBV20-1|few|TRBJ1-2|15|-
TGCAGTGCTAGAGATGAAGTAGTAGGGGGAGGAGGCTACACCTTC
CSARDEVVGGGGYTF
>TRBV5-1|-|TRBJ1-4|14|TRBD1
TGCGCCAGCACCAGACAGGGTGCGGATGAAAAACTGTTTTTT
CASTRQGADEKLFF
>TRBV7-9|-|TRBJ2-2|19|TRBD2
TGTGCCAGCAGCCCTGGACTAGCGGGAGGGATATTGAACACCGGGGAGCTGTTTTTT
CASSPGLAGGILNTGELFF
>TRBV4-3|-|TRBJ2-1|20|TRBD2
TGCGCCAGCAGCCAAGGTGGAACTAGCGGGGAATTTAACTCCTACAATGAGCAGTTCTTC
CASSQGGTSGEFNSYNEQFF
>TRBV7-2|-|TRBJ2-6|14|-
TGTGCCAGCAGCTTCTGGGGTGGGGCCAACGTCCTGACTTTC
CASSFWGGANVLTF
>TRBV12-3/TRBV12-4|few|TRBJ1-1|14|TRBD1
TGTGCCAGCAGTTTACGACAGGGGGCTGTTGAAGCTTTCTTT
CASSLRQGAVEAFF
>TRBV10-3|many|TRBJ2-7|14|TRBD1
TGTGCCATCAATGACAGGGGGCACTCCTACGAGCAGTACTTC
CAINDRGHSYEQYF
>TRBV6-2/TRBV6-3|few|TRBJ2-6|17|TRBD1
TGTGCCAGCAGCCCTAGACAGGGGAGAACCGGGGCCAACGTCCTGACTTTC
CASSPRQGRTGANVLTF
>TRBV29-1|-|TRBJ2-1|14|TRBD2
TGCAGCGTTGAAGATGGGGCTAGCGGGAGCCGGCAGTTCTTC
CSVEDGASGSRQFF
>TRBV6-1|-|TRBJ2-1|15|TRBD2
TGTGCCAGCAGTGATCTAGCGGGGCCCTACAATGAGCAGTTCTTC
CASSDLAGPYNEQFF
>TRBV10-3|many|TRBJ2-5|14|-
TGTGCCATCAGCGAGGGAAAGCGAGAAGAGACCCAGTACTTC
CAISEGKREETQYF